A selection of T cell receptor beta chains follows, all from one sample in a study of TIL therapy for anti-PD-1-resistant metastatic lung cancer. Generated by immunoSEQ multiplex PCR, the TCRdb table keeps only in-frame clones and is missing some. The data show fewer than 15,000 clones, with 66% seen just once and roughly 9% held by the top ten. The specimen was tumor tissue, collected at baseline. The receptors derive from a woman aged 30 to 85 with non-small cell lung cancer. Each CDR3 is given with its conserved first and last residue. Clone size is given for some rows only: seen once, a few or many times, or a class if the clone is expanded.

clone_size: few
v_call: TRBV27
cdr3_aa: CASRGAGEQYF

clone_size: -
v_call: TRBV6-1
cdr3_aa: CASSVSVTNEKLFF

clone_size: -
v_call: TRBV15
cdr3_aa: CATSRDRGLNTEAFF

clone_size: few
v_call: TRBV5-4
cdr3_aa: CASSLERWNTEAFF

clone_size: once
v_call: TRBV15
cdr3_aa: CATSSPPGQGRGEQYF

clone_size: -
v_call: TRBV10-3
cdr3_aa: CAISEWTLATGADTQYF

clone_size: -
v_call: TRBV28
cdr3_aa: CASLPGQGHQPQHF

clone_size: -
v_call: TRBV7-2
cdr3_aa: CASSLSGATGGSGNTIYF

clone_size: -
v_call: TRBV2
cdr3_aa: CASRAHRGAKHTEAFF

clone_size: medium-sized
v_call: TRBV7-9
cdr3_aa: CASSKDRDNEQFF

clone_size: -
v_call: TRBV4-1
cdr3_aa: CASSQEQGGKLFF

clone_size: -
v_call: TRBV2
cdr3_aa: CASGAEPTDTQYF

clone_size: few
v_call: TRBV6-5
cdr3_aa: CASRSRGEQFF

clone_size: few
v_call: TRBV5-1
cdr3_aa: CASTGVGNSPLHF

clone_size: -
v_call: TRBV10-3
cdr3_aa: CAISESLPGMDEKLFF

clone_size: -
v_call: TRBV19
cdr3_aa: CASSIVPRYGYTF

clone_size: -
v_call: TRBV27
cdr3_aa: CASSLNSEYYGYTF

clone_size: -
v_call: TRBV2
cdr3_aa: CASTEGRQETQYF

clone_size: medium-sized
v_call: TRBV5-5
cdr3_aa: CASSLAGAGDVGTEAFF

clone_size: -
v_call: TRBV19
cdr3_aa: CASSTWGWAEPRADTQYF

clone_size: -
v_call: TRBV28
cdr3_aa: CGSGGSYEQYF

clone_size: -
v_call: TRBV5-1
cdr3_aa: CASSLEAWNEKLFF

clone_size: -
v_call: TRBV5-4
cdr3_aa: CASSPLGGSTEAFF

clone_size: few
v_call: TRBV7-2
cdr3_aa: CASSLASGARNEQFF

clone_size: -
v_call: TRBV28
cdr3_aa: CASSLGPQAGGGNEQFF

clone_size: -
v_call: TRBV27
cdr3_aa: CASSVRGRTQYF

clone_size: -
v_call: TRBV29-1
cdr3_aa: CSVEGGREADTQYF

clone_size: -
v_call: TRBV27
cdr3_aa: CASSRLQGSNEQFF

clone_size: few
v_call: TRBV6-4
cdr3_aa: CATYNGGIDGYTF

clone_size: few
v_call: TRBV7-9
cdr3_aa: CASSPSGGLDEQYF

clone_size: -
v_call: TRBV6-1
cdr3_aa: CASSVDRGPYNEQFF

clone_size: -
v_call: TRBV7-2
cdr3_aa: CASSLRGGRVTDTQYF

clone_size: -
v_call: TRBV19
cdr3_aa: CASSIQSLGGYTF

clone_size: -
v_call: TRBV7-6
cdr3_aa: CASSGTGSISGNTIYF

clone_size: -
v_call: TRBV30
cdr3_aa: CAYPRTIGELFF

clone_size: -
v_call: TRBV10-3
cdr3_aa: CAIGAPNQPQHF

clone_size: -
v_call: TRBV5-1
cdr3_aa: CASSLGGSSTDTQYF

clone_size: -
v_call: TRBV19
cdr3_aa: CATRELGLTDTQYF

clone_size: -
v_call: TRBV7-2
cdr3_aa: CASSLGQGAEAFF

clone_size: medium-sized
v_call: TRBV4-1
cdr3_aa: CASSNQANTGELFF

clone_size: few
v_call: TRBV7-9
cdr3_aa: CASRRSGSVYNEQFF

clone_size: -
v_call: TRBV9
cdr3_aa: CASSAGQILAKNIQYF

clone_size: -
v_call: TRBV6-5
cdr3_aa: CASSYYPSLNTEAFF

clone_size: medium-sized
v_call: TRBV7-3
cdr3_aa: CASSPSTGLVNEQFF

clone_size: -
v_call: TRBV27
cdr3_aa: CASSLNRGTSGRGGSYNEQFF

clone_size: -
v_call: TRBV9
cdr3_aa: CASSPEGRSYEQYF

clone_size: -
v_call: TRBV20-1
cdr3_aa: CSARAHGYTF

clone_size: once
v_call: TRBV6-5
cdr3_aa: CASSRPQGAGNEQFF

clone_size: -
v_call: TRBV2
cdr3_aa: CASTTSGRVNEQFF

clone_size: -
v_call: TRBV19
cdr3_aa: CASSARQGRLETQYF

clone_size: -
v_call: TRBV7-9
cdr3_aa: CASSLAGTNTEAFF

clone_size: medium-sized
v_call: TRBV7-8
cdr3_aa: CASSRLMVSGGPERNEQFF

clone_size: -
v_call: TRBV11-2
cdr3_aa: CASSSLAGGTYEQYF

clone_size: few
v_call: TRBV29-1
cdr3_aa: CSVEGYNEQFF

clone_size: -
v_call: TRBV14
cdr3_aa: CASSPLGRGSYEQYF

clone_size: few
v_call: TRBV7-8
cdr3_aa: CASRFRDGNTGELFF

clone_size: -
v_call: TRBV28
cdr3_aa: CASSLTRDIANYGYTF

clone_size: -
v_call: TRBV19
cdr3_aa: CASSIVDGGDSPLHF